The following is a T cell receptor (beta chain) sequence with its context. Original processing methods: Nucleated cell number was recorded as an estimate derived from reference gene primer amplification. This table comes from immunoSEQ multiplex PCR, and its TCRdb copy is limited to in-frame clones, with some not included. V and J calls and clone size follow that table, whereas D and trimming were derived from the DNA. The data show approximately 260,000 clones, roughly 85% seen once. This entry comes from a study of blood T cell repertoires in COVID-19. About the study: Sites in the United States, Italy and Spain provided acute and convalescent COVID-19 samples. From T cells, B-cell-depleted T cells, or PBMCs came the material, which was cDNA or gDNA.

This CDR3 has 15 amino acids. CDR1 is MGHRA, CDR2 YSYEKL, per germline. Unmatched junction bases numbered 5, after V lost 1 base and J lost 2 bases. This sequence originates from a man aged 60-69 years who had recovered from COVID-19. This rearrangement joins TRBV4-1 to TRBJ2-7; 7 positions match TRBD1. Sequencing was done on a sample of peripheral blood. The CDR3 loop is CASSQAGTAAYEQYF. CDR3 in DNA: TGCGCCAGCAGCCAAGCGGGGACAGCCGCCTACGAGCAGTACTTC.